The TCR beta chain described here comes from a study of CD8 T cells in Susac syndrome. Sequencing of TCR beta, carried out with a high-throughput approach, was applied to CD8+ and CD4+ T cells from the blood. All included Susac syndrome patients satisfied recently defined diagnostic criteria for definite or probable disease. Study-level results: The CD4+ T cell repertoires in Susac syndrome did not show any clonal expansion.

The V and J ends lost 2 bases and 3 bases respectively, with 17 bases between them. CDR3 length: 15 amino acids. From germline, CDR1 is GTSNPN and CDR2 SVGIG (reference sequence). Reverse transcription of about 0.45 to 1 ug RNA was carried out with random hexamers. immunoSEQ multiplex PCR amplified TCR beta CDR3 across 54 Vbeta, 13 Jbeta. TCRdb reprocessed the immunoSEQ multiplex PCR reads via MiXCR and lists one record per CDR3 protein. The sample has more than 200,000 distinct CDR3 sequences, about 94% seen once. Of note for this clonotype: Its antigen is undetermined.

J is TRBJ2-7 and V is TRBV30, with a possible D match to TRBD2 (6 bases). Sequences were obtained from CD4+ T cells from PBMCs. This sequence originates from a human donor with Susac syndrome. The CDR3 protein is CAWSPGVPPIYEQYF. CDR3 nucleotides: TGTGCCTGGAGTCCGGGGGTCCCCCCGATCTACGAGCAGTACTTC.